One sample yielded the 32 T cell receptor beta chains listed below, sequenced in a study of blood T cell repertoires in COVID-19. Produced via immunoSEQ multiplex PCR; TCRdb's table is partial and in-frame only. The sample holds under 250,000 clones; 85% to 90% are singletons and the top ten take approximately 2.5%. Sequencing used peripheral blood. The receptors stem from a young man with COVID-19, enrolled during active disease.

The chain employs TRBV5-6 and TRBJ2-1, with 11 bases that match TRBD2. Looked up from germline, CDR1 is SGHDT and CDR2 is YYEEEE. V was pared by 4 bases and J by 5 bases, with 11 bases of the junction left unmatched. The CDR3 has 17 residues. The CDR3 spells CASSPQLAGAIHNEQFF. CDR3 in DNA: TGTGCCAGCAGCCCCCAACTAGCGGGGGCCATCCACAATGAGCAGTTCTTC.

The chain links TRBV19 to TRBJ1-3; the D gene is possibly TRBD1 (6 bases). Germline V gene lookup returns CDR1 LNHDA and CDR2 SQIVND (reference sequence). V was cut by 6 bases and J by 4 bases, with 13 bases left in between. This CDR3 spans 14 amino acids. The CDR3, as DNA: TGTGCCAGTAGCCCCCGGGGGGGCGGAAACACCATATATTTT. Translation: CASSPRGGGNTIYF.

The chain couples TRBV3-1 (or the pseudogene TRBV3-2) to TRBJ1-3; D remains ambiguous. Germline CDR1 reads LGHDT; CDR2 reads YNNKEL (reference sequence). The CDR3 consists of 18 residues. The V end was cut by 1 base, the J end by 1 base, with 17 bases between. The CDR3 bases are TGTGCCAGCAGCCAAGGGTCGGGGTTGGTACTATCTGGAAACACCATATATTTT. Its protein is CASSQGSGLVLSGNTIYF.

The CDR3 nucleotides read TGTGCCAGCAGCTTAGGTCAGGGGAACACCGGGGAGCTGTTTTTT. This encodes CASSLGQGNTGELFF. The chain has TRBV7-6 and TRBJ2-2, with a tentative D call TRBD1 (5 bases). There are 15 residues in the CDR3. Germline V gene data show CDR1 as SGHVS and CDR2 as FNYEAQ. V was cut by 1 base and J by 1 base, with 7 bases left in between.

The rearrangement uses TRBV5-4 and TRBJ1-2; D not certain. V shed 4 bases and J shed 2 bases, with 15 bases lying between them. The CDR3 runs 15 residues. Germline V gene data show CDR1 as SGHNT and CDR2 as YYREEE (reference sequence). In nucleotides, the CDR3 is TGTGCCAGCAGCCCACAGCAGCAGGCAAACTATGGCTACACCTTC. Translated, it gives CASSPQQQANYGYTF.

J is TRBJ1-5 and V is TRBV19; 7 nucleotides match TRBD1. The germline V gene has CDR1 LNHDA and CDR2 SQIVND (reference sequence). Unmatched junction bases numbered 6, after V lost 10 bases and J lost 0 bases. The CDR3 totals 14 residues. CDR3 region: CATQGQNSNQPQHF. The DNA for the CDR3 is TGTGCCACCCAGGGACAGAATAGCAATCAGCCCCAGCATTTT.

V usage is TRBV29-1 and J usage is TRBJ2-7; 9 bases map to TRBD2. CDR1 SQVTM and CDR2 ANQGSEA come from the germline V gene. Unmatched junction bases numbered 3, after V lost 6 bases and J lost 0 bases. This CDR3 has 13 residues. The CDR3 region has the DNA TGCAGCGTGATAGCGGGGGCCTCCTACGAGCAGTACTTC. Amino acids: CSVIAGASYEQYF.

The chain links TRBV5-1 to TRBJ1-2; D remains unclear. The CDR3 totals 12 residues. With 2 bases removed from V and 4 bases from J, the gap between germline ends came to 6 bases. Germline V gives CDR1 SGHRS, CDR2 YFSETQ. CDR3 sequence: CASSFDIYGYTF. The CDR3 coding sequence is TGCGCCAGCAGCTTTGACATCTATGGCTACACCTTC.

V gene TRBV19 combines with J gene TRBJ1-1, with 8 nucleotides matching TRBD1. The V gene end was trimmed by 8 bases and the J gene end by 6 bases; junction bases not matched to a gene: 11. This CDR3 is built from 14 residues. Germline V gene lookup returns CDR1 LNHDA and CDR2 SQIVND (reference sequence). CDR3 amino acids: CASGRTGSIAEAFF. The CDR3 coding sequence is TGTGCCAGTGGCCGGACAGGGTCAATTGCTGAAGCTTTCTTT.

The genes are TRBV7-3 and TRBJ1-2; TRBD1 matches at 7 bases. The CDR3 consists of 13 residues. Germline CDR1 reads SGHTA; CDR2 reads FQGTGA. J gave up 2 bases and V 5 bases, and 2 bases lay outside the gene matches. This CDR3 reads CASSAGQNYGYTF. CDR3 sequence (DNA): TGTGCCAGCAGCGCGGGACAGAACTATGGCTACACCTTC.

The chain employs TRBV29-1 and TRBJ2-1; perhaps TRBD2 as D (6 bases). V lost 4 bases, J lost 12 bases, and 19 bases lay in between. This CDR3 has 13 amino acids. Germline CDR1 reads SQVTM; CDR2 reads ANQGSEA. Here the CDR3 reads CSVGRDSESGQFF. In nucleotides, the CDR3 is TGCAGCGTTGGACGGGACTCCGAATCGGGGCAGTTCTTC.

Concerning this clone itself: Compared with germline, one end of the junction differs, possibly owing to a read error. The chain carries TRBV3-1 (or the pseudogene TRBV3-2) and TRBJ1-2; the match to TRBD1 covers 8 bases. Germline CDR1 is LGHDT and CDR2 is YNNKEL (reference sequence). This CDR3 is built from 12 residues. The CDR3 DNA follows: TGTGCCAGCAGCCAAGATTGGCGGACAGGGTTCTTC. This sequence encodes CASSQDWRTGFF.

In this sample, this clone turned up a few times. This CDR3 is CASSLDYTFNEQFF. As DNA, the CDR3 is TGCGCCAGCAGCTTGGACTACACTTTCAATGAGCAGTTCTTC. The chain links TRBV5-1 to TRBJ2-1; D gene ambiguous. V was trimmed by 0 bases and J by 6 bases, leaving 10 bases between them. CDR1 SGHRS and CDR2 YFSETQ come from the germline V gene. This CDR3 has 14 residues. The whole variable domain, remainder taken from reference TRBV5-1 and TRBJ2-1, is KAGVTQTPRYLIKTRGQQVTLSCSPISGHRSVSWYQQTPGQGLQFLFEYFSETQRNKGNFPGRFSGRQFSNSRSEMNVSTLELGDSALYLCASSLDYTFNEQFFGPGTRLTVL.

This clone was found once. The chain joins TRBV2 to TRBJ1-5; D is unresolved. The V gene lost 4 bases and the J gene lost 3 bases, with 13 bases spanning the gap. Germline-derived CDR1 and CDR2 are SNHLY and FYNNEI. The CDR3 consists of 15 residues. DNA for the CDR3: TGTGCCAGCAGTGCAAGCCGGGAACCCAATCAGCCCCAGCATTTT. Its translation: CASSASREPNQPQHF.

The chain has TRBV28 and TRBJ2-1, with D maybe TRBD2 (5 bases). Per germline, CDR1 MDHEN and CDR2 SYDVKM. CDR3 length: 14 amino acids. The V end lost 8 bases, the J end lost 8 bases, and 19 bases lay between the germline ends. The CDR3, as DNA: TGTGCCAGCCCCCCGGGATTCGCGGTCGATGAGCAGTTCTTC. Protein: CASPPGFAVDEQFF.

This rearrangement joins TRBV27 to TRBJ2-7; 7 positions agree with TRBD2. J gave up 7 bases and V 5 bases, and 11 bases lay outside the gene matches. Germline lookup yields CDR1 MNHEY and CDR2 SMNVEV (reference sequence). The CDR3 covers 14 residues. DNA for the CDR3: TGTGCCAGCAGTCCTCCGGGACTACCGAGGGAGCAGTACTTC. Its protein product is CASSPPGLPREQYF.

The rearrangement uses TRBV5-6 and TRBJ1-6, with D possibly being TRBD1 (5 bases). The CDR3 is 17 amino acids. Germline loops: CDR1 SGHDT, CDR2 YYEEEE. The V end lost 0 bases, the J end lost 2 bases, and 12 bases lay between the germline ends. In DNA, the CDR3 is TGTGCCAGCAGCTTGGGCGATCCGGGGGCCTATAATTCACCCCTCCACTTT. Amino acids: CASSLGDPGAYNSPLHF.

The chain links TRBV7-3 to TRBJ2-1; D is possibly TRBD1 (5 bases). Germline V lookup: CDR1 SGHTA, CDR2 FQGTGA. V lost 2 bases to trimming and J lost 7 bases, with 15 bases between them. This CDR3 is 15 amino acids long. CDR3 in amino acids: CASSLGRSRENEQFF. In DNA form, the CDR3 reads TGTGCCAGCAGCTTAGGACGTAGCAGGGAAAATGAGCAGTTCTTC.

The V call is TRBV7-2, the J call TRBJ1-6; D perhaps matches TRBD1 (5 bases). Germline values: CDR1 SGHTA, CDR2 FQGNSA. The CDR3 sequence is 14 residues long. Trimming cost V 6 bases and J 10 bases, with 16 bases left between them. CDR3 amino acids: CASRQRQGNSPLHF. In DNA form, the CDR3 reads TGTGCCAGCAGACAAAGGCAGGGTAACTCACCCCTCCACTTT. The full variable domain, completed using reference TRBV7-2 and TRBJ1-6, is GAGVSQSPSNKVTEKGKDVELRCDPISGHTALYWYRQSLGQGLEFLIYFQGNSAPDKSGLPSDRFSAERTGGSVSTLTIQRTQQEDSAVYLCASRQRQGNSPLHFGNGTRLTVT.

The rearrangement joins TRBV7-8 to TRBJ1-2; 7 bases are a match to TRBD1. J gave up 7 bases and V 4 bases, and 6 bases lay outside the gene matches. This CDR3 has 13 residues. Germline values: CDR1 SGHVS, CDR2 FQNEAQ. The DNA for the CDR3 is TGTGCCAGCAGCTCCCACAGGGGAGGTGGCTACACCTTC. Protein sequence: CASSSHRGGGYTF.

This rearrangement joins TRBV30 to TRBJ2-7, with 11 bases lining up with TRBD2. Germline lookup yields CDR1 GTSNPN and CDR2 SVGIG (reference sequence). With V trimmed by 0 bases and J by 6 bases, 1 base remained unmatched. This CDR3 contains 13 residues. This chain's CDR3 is CAWSVTSGTEQYF. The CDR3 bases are TGTGCCTGGAGTGTGACTAGCGGGACCGAGCAGTACTTC.

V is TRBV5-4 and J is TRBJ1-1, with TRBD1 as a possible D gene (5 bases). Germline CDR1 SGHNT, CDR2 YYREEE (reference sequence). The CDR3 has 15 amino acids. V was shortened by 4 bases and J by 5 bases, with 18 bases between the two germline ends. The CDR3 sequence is CASSTPRQGGTEAFF. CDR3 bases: TGTGCCAGCAGCACGCCCAGGCAGGGTGGAACTGAAGCTTTCTTT.

CDR3 in amino acids: CASRALAGGSAEQFF. CDR3 coding DNA: TGTGCCAGCAGGGCTCTAGCGGGAGGGTCGGCTGAGCAGTTCTTC. V is TRBV2 and J is TRBJ2-1; 12 bases fit TRBD2. The CDR3 is made up of 15 amino acids. Unmatched junction bases numbered 9, after V lost 6 bases and J lost 9 bases. CDR1 and CDR2 (germline): SNHLY, FYNNEI.

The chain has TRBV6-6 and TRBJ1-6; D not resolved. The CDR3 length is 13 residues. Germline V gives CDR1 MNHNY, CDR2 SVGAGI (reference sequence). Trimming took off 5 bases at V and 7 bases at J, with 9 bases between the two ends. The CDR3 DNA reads TGTGCCAGCAGTACGGCGGAGAATTCACCCCTCCACTTT. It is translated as CASSTAENSPLHF.

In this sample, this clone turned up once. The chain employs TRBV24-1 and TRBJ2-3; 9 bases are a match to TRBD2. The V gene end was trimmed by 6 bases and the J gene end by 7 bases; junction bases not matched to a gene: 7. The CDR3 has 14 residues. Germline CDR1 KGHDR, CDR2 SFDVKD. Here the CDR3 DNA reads TGTGCCACCAGTTTAGGACTAGCGCCCTATACGCAGTATTTT. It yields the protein CATSLGLAPYTQYF.

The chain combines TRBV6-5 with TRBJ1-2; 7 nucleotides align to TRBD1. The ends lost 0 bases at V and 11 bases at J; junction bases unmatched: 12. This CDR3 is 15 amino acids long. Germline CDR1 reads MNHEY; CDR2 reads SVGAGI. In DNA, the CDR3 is TGTGCCAGCAGTTACTCGAGACAGGGAGTGGAGCGATACACCTTC. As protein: CASSYSRQGVERYTF.

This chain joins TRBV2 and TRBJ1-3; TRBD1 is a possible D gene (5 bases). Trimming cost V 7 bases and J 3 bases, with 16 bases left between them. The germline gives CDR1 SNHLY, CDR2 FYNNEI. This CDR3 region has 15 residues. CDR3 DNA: TGTGCCAGCATCGGTGCGGGGACGGGTGGAAACACCATATATTTT. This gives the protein CASIGAGTGGNTIYF.

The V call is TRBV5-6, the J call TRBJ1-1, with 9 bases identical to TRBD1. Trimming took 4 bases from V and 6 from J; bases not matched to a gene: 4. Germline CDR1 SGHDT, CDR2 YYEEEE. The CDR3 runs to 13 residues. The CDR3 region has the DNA TGTGCCAGCAGCCCCCGACAGGGGGCTGAAGCTTTCTTT. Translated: CASSPRQGAEAFF. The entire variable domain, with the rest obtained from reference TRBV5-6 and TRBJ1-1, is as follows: DAGVTQSPTHLIKTRGQQVTLRCSPKSGHDTVSWYQQALGQGPQFIFQYYEEEERQRGNFPDRFSGHQFPNYSSELNVNALLLGDSALYLCASSPRQGAEAFFGQGTRLTVV.

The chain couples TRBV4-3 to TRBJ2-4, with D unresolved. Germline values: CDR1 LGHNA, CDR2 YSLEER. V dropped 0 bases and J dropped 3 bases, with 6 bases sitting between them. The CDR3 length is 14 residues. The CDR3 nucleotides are TGCGCCAGCAGCCAAGACACTGGCAAAAACATTCAGTACTTC. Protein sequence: CASSQDTGKNIQYF.

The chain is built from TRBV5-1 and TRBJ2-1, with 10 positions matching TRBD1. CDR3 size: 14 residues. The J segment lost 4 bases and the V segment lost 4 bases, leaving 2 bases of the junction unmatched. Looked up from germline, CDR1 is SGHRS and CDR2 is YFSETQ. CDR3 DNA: TGCGCCAGCAGCCAGGGACAGGGGTACAATGAGCAGTTCTTC. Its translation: CASSQGQGYNEQFF.

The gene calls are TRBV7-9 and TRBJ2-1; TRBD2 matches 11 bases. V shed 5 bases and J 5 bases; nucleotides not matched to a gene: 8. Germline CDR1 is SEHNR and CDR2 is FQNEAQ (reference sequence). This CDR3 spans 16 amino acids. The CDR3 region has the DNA TGTGCCAGCAGCCTACGTGGGACTAGCGGACACAATGAGCAGTTCTTC. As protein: CASSLRGTSGHNEQFF.

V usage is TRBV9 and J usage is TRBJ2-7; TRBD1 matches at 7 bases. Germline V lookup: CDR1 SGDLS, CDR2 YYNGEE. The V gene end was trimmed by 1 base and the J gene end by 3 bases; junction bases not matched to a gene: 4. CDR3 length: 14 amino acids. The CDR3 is CASSVRDSVYEQYF. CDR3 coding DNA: TGTGCCAGCAGCGTACGGGACAGCGTCTACGAGCAGTACTTC.